The 13 T cell receptor beta chains given below trace back to one sample, sequenced in a study of blood T cells in healthy people across ages. For the second PCR, which ran for about 7 to 12 cycles, a sample-barcoded 5' primer and a J-beta primer mix were used. TCRdb ran MiXCR on the 5' RACE reads and lists one entry per CDR3 protein. The sample contains about 1.4 million distinct CDR3 sequences, 45% to 70% of which appear only once. The sequenced sample consisted of blood. Receptor source: a man aged 18 to 30 in good health.

The genes are TRBV18 and TRBJ2-7; tentative D call: TRBD1 (6 bases). There are 12 residues in the CDR3. Germline V gene data show CDR1 as KGHSH and CDR2 as LQKENI. V lost 6 bases and J 6 bases, leaving 12 bases between the germline ends. The chain's CDR3 is CASSRMDSEQYF. CDR3 sequence (DNA): TGTGCCAGCTCTCGTATGGACAGCGAGCAGTACTTC.

This clonotype was seen only a few times. This rearrangement joins TRBV4-1 to TRBJ2-5; D uncertain. Trimming took off 4 bases at V and 1 base at J, with 10 bases between the two ends. Germline loops: CDR1 MGHRA, CDR2 YSYEKL. The CDR3 sequence is 14 residues long. The CDR3 spells CASSPTWAQETQYF. The CDR3 DNA follows: TGCGCCAGCAGCCCGACGTGGGCCCAAGAGACCCAGTACTTC.

The chain recombines TRBV11-2 with TRBJ2-7, with D perhaps TRBD2 (6 bases). The DNA end favors TRBJ2-5, so the J call may be wrong. The germline CDR1 and CDR2 sequences are SGHAT and FQNNGV. The CDR3 contains 15 residues. This CDR3 is CASSLGRVGLETQYF. The CDR3 DNA reads TGTGCCAGCAGCTTAGGGAGGGTGGGTTTGGAGACCCAGTACTTC.

This clonotype was found once. The J gene is TRBJ2-5, the V gene TRBV7-2, with D unresolved. Germline V gives CDR1 SGHTA, CDR2 FQGNSA. Trimming stripped 1 base from V and 5 bases from J, with 8 bases between. The CDR3 has 13 amino acids. CDR3 in DNA: TGTGCCAGCAGCTTAGTCGGTACGGAGACCCAGTACTTC. It specifies CASSLVGTETQYF.

This clonotype was picked up a small number of times. The gene calls are TRBV27 and TRBJ2-5; TRBD2 agrees at 10 bases. Germline CDR1 reads MNHEY; CDR2 reads SMNVEV (reference sequence). Trimming took 5 bases from V and 5 from J; bases not matched to a gene: 5. The CDR3 runs 14 residues. CDR3 region: CASSERGGLETQYF. The CDR3 DNA follows: TGTGCCAGCAGTGAGCGGGGGGGCCTGGAGACCCAGTACTTC.

The rearrangement links TRBV2 to TRBJ2-7, with 10 bases identical to TRBD2. CDR1 is SNHLY and CDR2 is FYNNEI in the germline V gene. The CDR3 extends over 14 amino acids. The V gene end was trimmed by 8 bases and the J gene end by 6 bases; junction bases not matched to a gene: 10. CDR3 residues: CASLPSGGSGEQYF. CDR3 in DNA: TGTGCCAGCCTTCCTAGCGGGGGATCGGGCGAGCAGTACTTC.

The chain recombines TRBV29-1 with TRBJ2-5; the D gene is possibly TRBD2 (7 bases). CDR1 is SQVTM and CDR2 is ANQGSEA in the germline V gene. The length of the CDR3 is 13 residues. The CDR3 loop is CTVRGQAQETQYF. CDR3 in DNA: TGCACGGTGCGGGGGCAGGCGCAAGAGACCCAGTACTTC.

This clonotype appeared once. The V and J genes are TRBV11-2 and TRBJ2-1; no definite D call. The V end was cut by 7 bases, the J end by 9 bases, with 19 bases between. Germline values: CDR1 SGHAT, CDR2 FQNNGV. This CDR3 has 14 amino acids. CDR3 protein: CASKSRSTPPEQFF. CDR3 bases: TGTGCCAGCAAGTCTAGATCGACCCCCCCTGAGCAGTTCTTC.

This clonotype has just a few counts. The chain combines TRBV5-6 with TRBJ1-6; D uncertain. V shed 1 base and J shed 7 bases, with 6 bases lying between them. Germline V gives CDR1 SGHDT, CDR2 YYEEEE. This CDR3 has 13 amino acids. The DNA for the CDR3 is TGTGCCAGCAGCTTGCTTACGAATTCACCCCTCCACTTT. Translation gives CASSLLTNSPLHF.

The rearrangement joins TRBV14 to TRBJ1-1; D ambiguous. The CDR3 has 12 residues. Germline V lookup: CDR1 SGHDN, CDR2 FVKESK. Trimming removed 6 bases from V and 1 base from J, with 6 bases in between. In DNA form, the CDR3 reads TGTGCCAGCAGAGCAACGAACACTGAAGCTTTCTTT. This translates into CASRATNTEAFF.

The chain combines TRBV6-4 with TRBJ2-3; D is unresolved. V lost 7 bases and J lost 4, with 15 bases in between. Germline CDR1 reads MRHNA; CDR2 reads SNTAGT. The CDR3 extends over 14 amino acids. The CDR3 region has the DNA TGTGCCAGCATGGCTGATGTGGGCGCAGATACGCAGTATTTT. Translation: CASMADVGADTQYF.

V is TRBV11-3 and J is TRBJ2-5; either TRBD1 or TRBD2 may fit D (6 bases each). The length of the CDR3 is 15 residues. The V gene's germline CDR1 is SGHNT and CDR2 YENEEA. V shed 1 base and J shed 5 bases, with 14 bases lying between them. The CDR3 is CASSLVGGSGETQYF. The DNA of the CDR3 is TGTGCCAGCAGCTTAGTCGGGGGCTCAGGGGAGACCCAGTACTTC.

The rearrangement uses TRBV20-1 and TRBJ1-6; TRBD1 agrees at 8 bases. Trimming at V came to 6 bases and at J to 6 bases, leaving 7 bases not matched to a gene. The length of the CDR3 is 14 residues. Germline CDR1 reads DFQATT; CDR2 reads SNEGSKA (reference sequence). As DNA, the CDR3 is TGCAGTGCAGAAGACAGGGGCTCTAATTCACCCCTCCACTTT. It is translated as CSAEDRGSNSPLHF.